A single T cell receptor beta chain is shown here with its context. Its antigen is unidentified. CDR1 and CDR2 from the germline V gene are SGHTA and FQGTGA. The CDR3 covers 16 residues. V was cut by 2 bases and J by 2 bases, with 14 bases left in between. The entry originates in a study of regulatory dendritic cells for organ transplantation. The assay was immunoSEQ multiplex PCR, and TCRdb's table has in-frame clones only and misses some. The sample has 28,000 or so clones; roughly 80% are singletons. Memory T cells were CD45RO+, naive were CD45RA+, sorted by FACS. Study-wide results and limits: Considerable individual heterogeneity was seen in alloreactive memory CD8+ T cells. The most alloreactive TCR clonotypes were found in resting memory CD8+ cells. Regulatory dendritic cells appeared to expand memory CD8+ clones less than mature ones.

The sequenced sample was naive CD4+ T cells from blood. The subset here: CD45RA+ naive T cells. The chain has TRBV7-3 and TRBJ2-3, with D maybe TRBD2 (6 bases). This sequence originates from a human donor in good health. This CDR3 reads CASSLLGTGSTDTQYF. CDR3 coding DNA: TGTGCCAGCAGCTTATTAGGGACTGGATCCACAGATACGCAGTATTTT.